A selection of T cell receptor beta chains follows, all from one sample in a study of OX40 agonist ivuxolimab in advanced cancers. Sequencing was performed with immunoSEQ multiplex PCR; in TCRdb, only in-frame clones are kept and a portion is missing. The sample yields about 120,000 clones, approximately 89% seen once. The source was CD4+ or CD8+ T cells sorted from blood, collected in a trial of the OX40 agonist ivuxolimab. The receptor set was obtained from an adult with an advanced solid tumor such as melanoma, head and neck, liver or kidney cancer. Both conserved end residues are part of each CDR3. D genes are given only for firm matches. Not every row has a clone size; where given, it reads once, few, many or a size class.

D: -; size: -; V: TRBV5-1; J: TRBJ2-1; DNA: TGCGCCAGCAGCTTGGGGGCAGGGGTGAATGAGCAGTTCTTC; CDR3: CASSLGAGVNEQFF
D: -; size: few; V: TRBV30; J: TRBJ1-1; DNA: TGTGCCTGGAGAGACTTGCCGAACACTGAAGCTTTCTTT; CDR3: CAWRDLPNTEAFF
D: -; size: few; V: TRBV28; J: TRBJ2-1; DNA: TGTGCGATAGAGAGCTCCTACAATGAGCAGTTCTTC; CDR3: CAIESSYNEQFF
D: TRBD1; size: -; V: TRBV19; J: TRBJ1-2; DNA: TGTGCCAGTAGTACCCTTAACCAGGGGGCGCATGATGGCTACACCTTC; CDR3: CASSTLNQGAHDGYTF
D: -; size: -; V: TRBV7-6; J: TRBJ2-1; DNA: TGTGCCTCCTCACGGGGCAGGTCTCCAAGCTCCTACAATGAGCAGTTCTTC; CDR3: CASSRGRSPSSYNEQFF
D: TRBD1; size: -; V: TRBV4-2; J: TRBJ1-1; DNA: TGTGCCAGCAGCCCCCTGGACAGGGCGGCCACTGAAGCTTTCTTT; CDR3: CASSPLDRAATEAFF
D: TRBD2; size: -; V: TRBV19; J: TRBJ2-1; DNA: TGTGCCAGTAATCATTCACCGGGCGGGGGCTACAATGAGCAGTTCTTC; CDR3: CASNHSPGGGYNEQFF
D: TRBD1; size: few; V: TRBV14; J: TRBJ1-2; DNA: TGTGCCAGCAGCCAAAGATTGGACAGGGGGTCGGGTGGCTACACCTTC; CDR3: CASSQRLDRGSGGYTF
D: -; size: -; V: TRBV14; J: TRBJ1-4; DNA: TGTGCCAGCAGCCAAGTAAGGGGAACTAATGAAAAACTGTTTTTT; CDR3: CASSQVRGTNEKLFF
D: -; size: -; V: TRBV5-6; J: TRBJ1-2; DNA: TGTGCCAGCAGCGCCCGAACGGAGAAACTGAGACACTATGGCTACACCTTC; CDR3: CASSARTEKLRHYGYTF
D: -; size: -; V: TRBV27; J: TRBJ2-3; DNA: TGTGCCAGCAGCCGGGAGCGACCTAGCACAGATACGCAGTATTTT; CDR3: CASSRERPSTDTQYF
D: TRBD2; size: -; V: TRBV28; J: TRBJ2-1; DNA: TGTGCCAGCACCTCTCTCGGGGGGAGCTCCTACAATGAGCAGTTCTTC; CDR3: CASTSLGGSSYNEQFF
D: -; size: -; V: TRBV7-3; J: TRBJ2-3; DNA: TGTGCCAGCAGCTTAAGTCAGGCGAGGGATACGCAGTATTTT; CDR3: CASSLSQARDTQYF
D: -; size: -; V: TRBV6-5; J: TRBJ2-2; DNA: TGTGCCAGCAGTCCGGGGACTTCGAACACCGGGGAGCTGTTTTTT; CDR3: CASSPGTSNTGELFF
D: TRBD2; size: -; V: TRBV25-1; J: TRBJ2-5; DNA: TGTGCCAGCAGTGAATTTTCGGGGGGTGATGGGACCCAGTACTTC; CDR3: CASSEFSGGDGTQYF
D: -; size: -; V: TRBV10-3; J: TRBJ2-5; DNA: TGTGCCATCAGTGAGTCGTTTCGCCCCGGGAGTACACCAGAGACCCAGTACTTC; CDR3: CAISESFRPGSTPETQYF
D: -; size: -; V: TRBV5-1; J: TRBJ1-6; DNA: TGCGCCAGCAGCTTGGAGACTCATGGTAATTCACCCCTCCACTTT; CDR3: CASSLETHGNSPLHF
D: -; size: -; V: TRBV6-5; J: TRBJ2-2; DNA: TGTGCCAGCAGTTGGGGGTCATTAGAGTACGCCGGGGAGCTGTTTTTT; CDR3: CASSWGSLEYAGELFF
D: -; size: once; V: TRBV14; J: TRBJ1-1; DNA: TGTGCCAGCAGCCCCTTTTCGGGTGGGACTGAAGCTTTCTTT; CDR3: CASSPFSGGTEAFF
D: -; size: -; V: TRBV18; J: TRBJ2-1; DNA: TGTGCCAGCTCACTAGATCGCGGATACAATGAGCAGTTCTTC; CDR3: CASSLDRGYNEQFF
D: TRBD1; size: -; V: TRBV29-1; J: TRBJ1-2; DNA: TGCACCCTGGGGGGGACAGGGAGCTATGGCTACACCTTC; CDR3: CTLGGTGSYGYTF
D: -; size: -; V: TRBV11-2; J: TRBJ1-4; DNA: TGTGCCAGCAGCTTAGCGGGGGCCGGGGAACTGTTTTTT; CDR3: CASSLAGAGELFF
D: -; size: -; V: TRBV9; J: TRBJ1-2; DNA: TGTGCCAGCAGCGTAGAGACAGAAAGCTATGGCTACACCTTC; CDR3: CASSVETESYGYTF
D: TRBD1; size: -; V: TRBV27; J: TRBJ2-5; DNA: TGTGCCAGCAGGAGGACAGGGTATGAGACCCAGTACTTC; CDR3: CASRRTGYETQYF
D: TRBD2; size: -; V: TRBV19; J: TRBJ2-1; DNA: TGTGCCAGTAGTATAGAATTCCCCAGCGGGGTGTCGAATGAGCAGTTCTTC; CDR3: CASSIEFPSGVSNEQFF
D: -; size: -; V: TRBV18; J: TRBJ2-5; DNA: TGTGCCAGCTCACCAGGAGGAGAGACCCAGTACTTC; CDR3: CASSPGGETQYF
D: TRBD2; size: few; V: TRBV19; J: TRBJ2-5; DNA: TGTGCCAGTCGCCCCACTAGCGGGAGGGTTGGAGAGACCCAGTACTTC; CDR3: CASRPTSGRVGETQYF
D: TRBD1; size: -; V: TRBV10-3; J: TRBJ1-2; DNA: TGTGCCATCGGACCTCAGGGGGCGTATGGCTACACCTTC; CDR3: CAIGPQGAYGYTF
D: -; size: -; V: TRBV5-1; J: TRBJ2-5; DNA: TGCGCCAGCAGCTTGGTTCTGGGGGAAGAGACCCAGTACTTC; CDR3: CASSLVLGEETQYF
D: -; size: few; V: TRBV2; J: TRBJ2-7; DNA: TGTGCCAGTACCTCCCGGTCAGCGTTCGAGCAGTACTTC; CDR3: CASTSRSAFEQYF
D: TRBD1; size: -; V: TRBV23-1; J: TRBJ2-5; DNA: TGCGCCAGCACACAGGGGTCACCAGAGACCCAGTACTTC; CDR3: CASTQGSPETQYF
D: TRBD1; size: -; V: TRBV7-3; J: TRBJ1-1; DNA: TGTGCCAGCAGCGCTACCCGGGACAGTGACACTGAAGCTTTCTTT; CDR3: CASSATRDSDTEAFF
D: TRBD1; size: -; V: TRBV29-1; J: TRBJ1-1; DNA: TGCAGCGTTGCTTCAGGGACAGGGAACACTGAAGCTTTCTTT; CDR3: CSVASGTGNTEAFF
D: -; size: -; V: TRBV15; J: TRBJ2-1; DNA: TGTGCCACCAGCAGAGGGACGACCAATGAGCAGTTCTTC; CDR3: CATSRGTTNEQFF
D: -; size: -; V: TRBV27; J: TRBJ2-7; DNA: TGTGCCAGCAGCCCCCCAGGGCCTAGCTACGAGCAGTACTTC; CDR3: CASSPPGPSYEQYF
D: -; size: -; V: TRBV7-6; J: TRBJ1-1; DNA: TGTGCCAGCAGCTTAGGTGGTCTGAACACTGAAGCTTTCTTT; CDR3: CASSLGGLNTEAFF
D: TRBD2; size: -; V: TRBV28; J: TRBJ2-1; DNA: TGTGCCAGCACCATAGCCGGGACTAGCCTCAATGAGCAGTTCTTC; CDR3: CASTIAGTSLNEQFF
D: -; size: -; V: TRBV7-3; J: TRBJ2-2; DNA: TGTGCCAGCAGCTTACAGGGGAGTAAGACCGGGGAGCTGTTTTTT; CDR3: CASSLQGSKTGELFF
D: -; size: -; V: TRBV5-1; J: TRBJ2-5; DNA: TGCGCCAGCAGCTTGGACGGGGGATCGCAAGAGACCCAGTACTTC; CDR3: CASSLDGGSQETQYF
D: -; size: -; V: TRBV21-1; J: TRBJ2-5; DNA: TGTGCCAGCAGCACCCTAGACAGGGCAAAAGAGACCCAGTACTTC; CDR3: CASSTLDRAKETQYF
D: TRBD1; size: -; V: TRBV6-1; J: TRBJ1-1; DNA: TGTGCCAGTCAGACAGGGTTTTTGAACACTGAAGCTTTCTTT; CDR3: CASQTGFLNTEAFF
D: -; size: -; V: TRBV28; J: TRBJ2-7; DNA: TGTGCCAGCAGCCCCCGACAGTACTACGAGCAGTACTTC; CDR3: CASSPRQYYEQYF
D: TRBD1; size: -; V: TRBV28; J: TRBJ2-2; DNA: TGTGCCAGCAGTTTGGCTGGACAGGGGTCCGGGGAGCTGTTTTTT; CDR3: CASSLAGQGSGELFF
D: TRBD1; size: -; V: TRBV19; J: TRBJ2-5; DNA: TGTGCCAGTACCCCGACGGGACAGGAGACCCAGTACTTC; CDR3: CASTPTGQETQYF
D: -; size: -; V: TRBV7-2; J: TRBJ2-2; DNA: TGTGCCAGCAGCTCCATTGGCCGTAAGGAGCTGTTTTTT; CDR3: CASSSIGRKELFF
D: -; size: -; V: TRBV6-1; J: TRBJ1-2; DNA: TGTGCCAGCAGAAATGGGGCCGAGGGCTATGGCTACACCTTC; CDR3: CASRNGAEGYGYTF
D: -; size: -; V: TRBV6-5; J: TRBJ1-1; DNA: TGTGCCAGCAGTTACAGGAAGTTCCGGGGGACTGAAGCTTTCTTT; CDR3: CASSYRKFRGTEAFF
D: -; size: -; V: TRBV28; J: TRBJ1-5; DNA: TGTGCCAGCAGTTTTTTGCGTCAGCCCCAGCATTTT; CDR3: CASSFLRQPQHF